This record concerns one T cell receptor (beta chain) sequence. This specimen belongs to a study of cytomegalovirus exposure and HLA in healthy donors. This table comes from immunoSEQ multiplex PCR, and its TCRdb copy is limited to in-frame clones, with some not included. The sample gives 250,000 to 400,000 clones, roughly 86% of which show up once; over 0.9% is in the top ten. Germline values: CDR1 SGHAT, CDR2 FQNNGV. The CDR3 sequence is 15 residues long. V was shortened by 1 base and J by 6 bases, with 10 bases between the two germline ends. The source material was PBMCs. The chain couples TRBV11-2 to TRBJ1-6, with a weak D call TRBD1 (5 bases). This clonotype was sampled from a man aged 25-40 years in good health and CMV-seronegative. The CDR3 DNA follows: TGTGCCAGCAGCTTAGGCGGGGGTACTAATTCACCCCTCCACTTT. Translated, it gives CASSLGGGTNSPLHF.